This T cell receptor beta chain originates from a study of CD8 T cells in Susac syndrome. Across the whole study: Among the Susac syndrome patients who underwent sequencing, roughly six had clinically active disease, while fewer than ten of them were in remission. Treatment status at blood draw for the Susac syndrome patients was therapy-naive, corticosteroids, or intravenous immunoglobulin alone.

Reverse transcription of about 0.5 to 1 ug RNA used random hexamers. MiXCR, applied by TCRdb to the immunoSEQ multiplex PCR reads, yields one record per CDR3 protein. Here the sample spans tens of thousands of distinct CDR3 sequences, roughly 95% being singletons. Patients with Susac syndrome met diagnostic criteria that were recently defined for definite or probable disease. As to this clonotype: Its target is not known.

Study-level results: The authors acknowledged that the study's TCR sequencing and HLA analysis involved relatively few individuals.

The clonotype comes from a human donor with Susac syndrome. Sample: CD8+ T cells from PBMCs.

The CDR3 loop reads CASSWERATNEKLFF. For the CDR3, the DNA is TGTGCCAGCAGCTGGGAGAGGGCAACTAATGAAAAACTGTTTTTT. This chain uses TRBV5-4 with TRBJ1-4; no clear D gene. From germline, CDR1 is SGHNT and CDR2 YYREEE (reference sequence). The CDR3 is 15 amino acids. Trimming stripped 3 bases from V and 0 bases from J, with 9 bases between.